These T cell receptor beta chains were read from a single sample in a study of cytomegalovirus exposure and HLA in healthy donors. TCRdb's table, derived via immunoSEQ multiplex PCR, lists solely in-frame clones and lacks some. The sample consists of about 130,000 clones, over 50% of them appearing once. The specimen sequenced was PBMCs. These receptors were taken from a human donor in good health. Each CDR3 is given with its conserved first and last residue. D genes are given only for firm matches. Rows may omit the clone size; those that give it use once, few, many or a size class.

v_gene	d_gene	abundance	j_gene	CDR3nt	CDR3aa
TRBV14	NA	NA	TRBJ1-4	TGTGCCAGCAGCCCAGGCAGTTGGACTAATGAAAAACTGTTTTTT	CASSPGSWTNEKLFF
TRBV11-3	TRBD1	NA	TRBJ1-1	TGTGCCAGCAGCTCTTATGGGACAGGGTATAAAGACACTGAAGCTTTCTTT	CASSSYGTGYKDTEAFF
TRBV11-3	NA	once	TRBJ2-7	TGTGCCAGCAGCCCCAGGACACGGCGATACGAGCAGTACTTC	CASSPRTRRYEQYF
TRBV6-6	NA	NA	TRBJ1-2	TGTGCCAGCAGTTACAGGGGAACCGACTATGGCTACACCTTC	CASSYRGTDYGYTF
TRBV18	NA	NA	TRBJ2-5	TGTGCCAGCTCACCACCAGTCGCTAGCCCAGAGACCCAGTACTTC	CASSPPVASPETQYF
TRBV27	NA	NA	TRBJ1-5	TGTGCCAGCAGTTTAGGGGGAGGCAGCAATCAGCCCCAGCATTTT	CASSLGGGSNQPQHF
TRBV23-1	NA	once	TRBJ2-7	TGCGCCAGCAGTCAATCTCCAGGGCAAACCTACGAGCAGTACTTC	CASSQSPGQTYEQYF
TRBV19	NA	NA	TRBJ2-7	TGTGCCAGTAGTATAGGGGCCGCTGACTACGAGCAGTACTTC	CASSIGAADYEQYF
TRBV11-2	TRBD2	once	TRBJ2-1	TGTGCCAGCAGCTCGACTAGCGGGAGGGGCAATGAGCAGTTCTTC	CASSSTSGRGNEQFF
TRBV15	TRBD1	few	TRBJ2-3	TGTGCCACCAGCAGAGATCTCGGGACAGTGAGGAATACGCAGTATTTT	CATSRDLGTVRNTQYF
TRBV4-2	NA	NA	TRBJ2-6	TGTGCCAGCAGCCAAGATGCCTCGGCTGGGGCCAACGTCCTGACTTTC	CASSQDASAGANVLTF
TRBV19	TRBD1	NA	TRBJ1-2	TGTGCCAGTAGTATCGGGACAGGGCCGAACTATGGCTACACCTTC	CASSIGTGPNYGYTF
TRBV15	TRBD1	NA	TRBJ1-5	TGTGCCACCAGCAGACCGACAGGGAATCAGCCCCAGCATTTT	CATSRPTGNQPQHF
TRBV28	TRBD2	NA	TRBJ2-7	TGTGCCAGCAGTTCCCGGGTAGGGAGGGTCGAGCAGTACTTC	CASSSRVGRVEQYF
TRBV6-5	TRBD2	once	TRBJ2-7	TGTGCCAGCAGTTACGTATTAGCGGGAGGTAACGAGCAGTACTTC	CASSYVLAGGNEQYF
TRBV27	TRBD2	NA	TRBJ2-1	TGTGCCAGCAGCCGTCGACTAGCGGGAGGGCCGGGCAATGAGCAGTTCTTC	CASSRRLAGGPGNEQFF
TRBV4-3	TRBD1	few	TRBJ1-4	TGCGCCAGCAGCCTTCGGACAGGGGGGTTCTATACTGAAAAACTGTTTTTT	CASSLRTGGFYTEKLFF
TRBV19	NA	NA	TRBJ2-7	TGTGCCAGTAGTCGTACAGGCTTCTACGAGCAGTACTTC	CASSRTGFYEQYF
TRBV18	TRBD1	NA	TRBJ1-4	TGTGCCAGCTCACTGTCACAGGGGGCTTACAGTGAAAAACTGTTTTTT	CASSLSQGAYSEKLFF